This entry is about one T cell receptor beta chain. The specificity of this receptor is unknown. No quality values exist for individual bases; no much larger clone is one base distant. The cohort consisted of 600 to 750 healthy bone marrow donors. At the time of sampling, every cohort member was nominally healthy, though immune exposures that went unrecorded were likely present. The donor was CMV seropositive and belonged to the group of 250 to 350 seropositive cohort members. Every donor gave a peripheral blood sample, and the peripheral blood mononuclear cells from that sample were used for TCR beta sequencing. Genomic DNA extraction from the blood cell samples was performed with the Qiagen DNeasy Blood Extraction Kit. This sample is part of a study of cytomegalovirus exposure and HLA in healthy donors (dated by TCRdb to between 2016 and 2019). A note on the overall study: An earlier analysis of approximately 640 of the donors reported about 250 Gb of sequence data and 100 million to 130 million unique TCR beta sequences from some 180 million T cells. The aim of the study was to test whether cataloging public T cell receptors could identify signatures of past pathogen exposure. Every discovery cohort repertoire had been produced on one sequencing platform. The study used immunosequencing to profile the T cell repertoires of approximately 690 subjects and linked those repertoires to cytomegalovirus serostatus. On average, about 240,000 unique TCR beta nucleotide sequences were sequenced per donor among 398 genotyped donors of the cohort, with roughly 18% of those sequences being non-productive. Donor age, sex, ethnicity and CMV serostatus were compiled together with the repertoire data. An early release covering roughly 600 HLA-typed donors comprised roughly 300 gigabases of sequencing data and about 90 million unique TCR sequences. Genome-wide SNP genotypes for about 65% of the roughly 700 donors were used in a later genetic analysis, which treated that subset as a discovery cohort. A later analysis re-examined previously published TCR beta repertoires from roughly 720 donors and added high-resolution HLA genotyping to investigate patterns of TCR occurrence. Roughly 5 DR-DQ haplotypes were handled as single units for association and clustering because linkage in the cohort was strong. To decide whether each TCR beta V gene segment behaved as functional or pseudogenic, an earlier analysis of fewer than 750 of the donors relied on high-throughput TCR beta sequencing. Both class I and class II loci were covered by HLA typing, at four-digit resolution. Besides the first cohort of 550 to 750 subjects, a separate validation cohort made up of roughly 130 different subjects was used. The later analysis used no new phenotypic data to find candidate immune exposures, relying instead on TCR beta sequences and their occurrence across donors. To predict cytomegalovirus infection status, the study combined high-throughput TCR immunosequencing, statistical association of individual TCRs with disease status, and machine learning. The number of typed donors differed by locus: roughly 620-630 for A, B, C, DRB1 and DQB1; approximately 520 for DQA1; around 580 for DPA1; and 400 to 480 for DPB1. Among the roughly 410 genotyped donors, more than 70% belonged to the genetic ancestry cluster associated with self-reported Caucasian donors. Study-wide conclusions, independent of this receptor: In a later genetic analysis, a missense DCLRE1C variant was associated with V-gene and J-gene trimming of TCR beta chains, and the association was replicated in an independent cohort. A later analysis associated about 18,000 TCR beta sequences with specific HLA alleles at a false discovery rate of 0.05. The classifier was reported to diagnose cytomegalovirus status with high specificity and sensitivity in both the original and validation cohorts. In vitro tests confirmed that a few of the cytomegalovirus-associated TCR beta chains recognize cytomegalovirus antigens. Most TCR sequences were seen in very few donors, while some public TCRs were found in many individuals. The authors suggested that the approach could potentially be extended to other disease states and immunological phenotypes. According to a later analysis, parvovirus B19, influenza, CMV and Epstein-Barr virus appeared linked to several top co-occurrence clusters. The study gave a list of 150 to 200 TCR beta chains associated with cytomegalovirus. A later analysis found that HLA-associated TCR beta chains were more clonally expanded and had lower generation probabilities than equally common non-associated chains. CMV serostatus was the only immune exposure information available for the cohort. A further reported finding was that TCR beta sequences accurately predicted the HLA-A and HLA-B alleles for most subjects in the first cohort. Some IMGT-functional V segments, including TRBV6-2 and TRBV6-3, could not be distinguished by the 87-base-pair reads and were therefore excluded. The sequencing pipeline was judged likely to have produced a cluster of highly shared sequence variants as a technical artifact. When HLA alleles, especially DR and DQ, strongly co-occurred, TCR associations were difficult to assign to individual alleles. A later analysis found that TCR association rates varied across HLA loci, with DRB1 alleles showing the most associated TCRs and HLA-C alleles the fewest. According to a later analysis, most CMV-associated TCR beta chains appeared to be HLA-restricted, and the HLA associations seemed to be driven largely by CMV exposure. Linkage disequilibrium might explain the correlated functional status among segregating V segments, but an unknown experimental factor could not be ruled out. The earlier analysis of 587 of the donors excluded some 16 rarely observed V segments, including chromosome 9 orphons, because counts were too low. In this cohort, only TCR beta chains were sequenced, and detectable features were limited by the absence of alpha or paired-chain data. Broadly in line with IMGT annotations, most TCR beta V segments showed up in productive rearrangements about 87% or about 30% of the time in an earlier analysis of several hundred of the donors. Because HLA typing was missing for some donors at each locus, association tests included only the typed subset. The presence/absence analyses assumed that sequencing depth was roughly uniform across donors, and that assumption may not be true. Compared with the approximately 710-donor mean, donors in an Asian-associated ancestry cluster had fewer N-insertions in productive TCRs, according to a later genetic analysis.

From the germline V gene, CDR1 is KGHSH and CDR2 is LQKENI. Inclusive of the bounding cysteine and phenylalanine, the CDR3 is 14 residues long. Of all the DNA, just the CDR3 is kept, 42 bases in frame from base 1. Library creation used the immunoSEQ multiplex PCR assay. A mixture of 60 forward primers for TCR Vbeta segments and 13 reverse primers for TCR Jbeta segments was used in the multiplex PCR. A multiplex PCR assay on genomic DNA amplified the CDR3 region of rearranged TCR beta genes. Amplified TCR beta libraries were sequenced as 87-base-pair reads on the Illumina HiSeq System. On the study's bioinformatics: A later analysis counted tens of millions of unique TCR beta chains across the 700 or so repertoires, and around 9.9 million of these chains were shared by at least two donors. A nearest-neighbor algorithm error-corrected the raw reads and collapsed the reads into unique sequences, merging closely related sequences to remove PCR and sequencing errors. CDR3 sequences were aligned to IMGT reference sequences to assign V, D and J gene segments. For a sequence to be retained, a match of at least six nucleotides was required to both a V gene segment and a J gene segment. Rearrangements were called productive when the CDR3 lacked stop codons and stayed in frame with V and J; all others were non-productive. CDR3 was defined by IMGT convention, running from the second conserved V-encoded cysteine to the conserved J-encoded phenylalanine. The earlier analysis of about 620 of the donors excluded sequences that lacked an unambiguous match to a single V gene segment. An earlier analysis of fewer than 650 of the donors classified V segments as functional when productive rearrangements were above 56.7% and as segregating when the standard deviation between donors was above 5%. A statistical classification framework was developed to diagnose cytomegalovirus status using the catalog of TCR beta chain sequences. In a later analysis, TCR nucleotide sequences were compared against IMGT/GENE-DB human TR gene sequences so that V and J genes could be assigned. The TCRdist pipeline was used in a later analysis to assign CDR3 sequences and most-parsimonious VDJ recombination scenarios. A later analysis defined each TCR beta chain by its CDR3 amino acid sequence plus V-gene family, and excluded reads lacking a unique V-gene family. In a later analysis, approximately 640 highly shared, low-generation-probability nucleotide sequences were removed to address suspected cross-contamination and a sequencing artifact. For each public chain, a later analysis derived a clonal expansion index from normalized ranks of inferred template counts within each repertoire. In a later analysis, generation probabilities were computed using a VDJ recombination model fitted to out-of-frame rearrangements, and the results were checked against IGoR. Hypergeometric tests were used in a later analysis to score TCR-TCR, TCR-HLA and TCR-CMV co-occurrence, with a repertoire-size bias correction applied to the TCR pairs. In a later analysis, false discovery rates were estimated by permuting HLA or CMV assignments 20 times. In a later analysis, co-occurring TCRs were grouped with DBSCAN, and TCRdist sequence similarity was added when clustering was performed within HLA-allele-positive subsets. For co-occurrence clustering, repertoires with fewer than 30,000 or more than 120,000 public chains were excluded, along with a handful of repertoires with anomalous nucleotide sharing. Drawn from immuneACCESS, this table holds only the in-frame rearrangements with V and J called that TCRdb kept. Clones are partly lost; checked studies trace under half to an unresolved V gene and leave the rest unexplained. D and trimming come from the DNA, and the V and J calls and clone size come from that table. The sample table holds about 230,000 clones, of which about three quarters were seen once. Less than 3.5% of the sample belongs to the ten largest clones.

The source material was PBMCs. The receptor chain draws on TRBV18 and TRBJ2-5, with 8 middle bases fitting TRBD1. The J call could be wrong; TRBJ2-7 is a better fit for the DNA end. The sequence was obtained from a woman aged 60 to 75 in good health and CMV-seropositive. The CDR3 reads as follows: CASSPPTGVYEQYF. The DNA sequence follows: TGTGCCAGCTCACCACCGACAGGGGTCTACGAGCAGTACTTC.